This record concerns one TCR beta chain sequence. Its antigen is still unknown. No much larger clone is present one base from it, and per-base qualities are unavailable. Taken with the paper, the label for time point translates to: blood 4 weeks post-SBRT, at nephrectomy. The sample's treatment or condition label, decoded: 15 Gy SBRT to primary tumor, nephrectomy 4 weeks later. Samples were obtained from a clinical trial, in which 15 Gy stereotactic body radiation therapy was delivered to primary renal cell carcinomas and nephrectomy was performed 4 weeks later. To follow tumor-enriched clonotypes, peripheral blood was collected serially from radiation-treated patients at baseline and again at 2 weeks and 4 weeks after SBRT. Every patient's renal cell carcinoma showed clear cell pathology. The QIAamp DNA Blood Mini Kit (Qiagen) was used to prepare genomic DNA for TCR sequencing. Only samples passing all quality control checks were included in the analyses.

The data are from a study of radiation and T cells in renal cell carcinoma (dated by TCRdb to 2018 to 2021). For the wider study: TCR beta sequencing covered fewer than 60 samples in total, comprising approximately 26 tumors and around 27 peripheral blood samples. The last blood draw occurred 4 weeks after radiation, at the same time as nephrectomy. In the approximately 53 samples combined, some 4,000,000 unique CDR3 nucleotide sequences were found, encoding roughly 3,000,000 unique CDR3 amino acid sequences.

TCR beta libraries were generated from genomic DNA with the immunoSEQ kit, following the manufacturer's recommendations. Library preparation used a first multiplex PCR with proprietary primers, then a second PCR adding unique barcodes, with bead cleanups after each round. A positive control reaction and a negative control reaction, both provided in the kit, were run with every batch of samples. The final libraries underwent checking on an Agilent 4200 TapeStation D1000 ScreenTape, volumetric pooling, and quantification by qPCR. Sequencing was performed on an Illumina NextSeq500 using a MidOutput 150-cycle cartridge, with 156 Read1 cycles, 15 Index1 cycles, and the kit custom primers. The pooled library was loaded at roughly 0.98 pM with an approximately 18% PhiX control spike-in. In the source study's methods: Vendor-processed data were analyzed in R, and a clonotype was defined as all T cells sharing the same CDR3 nucleotide sequence. For clone abundance analyses, frequencies were normalized to the 10,000 most abundant clones per sample. Before analysis, public T cell clones were removed, and these numbered fewer than six per sample on average. Tumor-enriched and baseline blood-enriched clonotypes were defined by at least a 32-fold difference in abundance between compartments. A beta-binomial differential abundance model was applied to find clonotypes that expanded or contracted between blood time points. The Baroni-Urbani and Buser coefficient was used to measure tumor-blood repertoire similarity, and groups were compared with two-tailed Wilcoxon tests in R. TCRdb took this table from immuneACCESS and kept in-frame rearrangements with V and J called. Such tables lack part of the clones; where checked against another copy, unresolved V genes explain under half of the gap, and the rest is unexplained. The V and J calls and clone size are taken from that table; D and trimming were inferred from the DNA. The sample has just under 150,000 clones on record, 70% to 90% of them singletons. The ten largest clonotypes hold 15% to 20% of the sample.

The study at large found these results: Tracking of blood repertoire dynamics stopped at around 4 weeks after treatment, with no follow-up past that point. In blood, the top tumor clonotypes increased from baseline to 2 weeks after radiation and then shrank by 4 weeks, which suggests a temporary expansion of tumor-resident clones. The single-armed trial design could not address effects of radiation dose or scheduling on the TCR repertoire. Because no pretreatment tumor biopsies were available, whether clonotypes were present in the tumor at baseline could not be determined.

The sample was blood, taken from a patient whose treatment included radiotherapy and nephrectomy. The receptor's source is a woman in her forties or fifties with renal cell carcinoma.

This receptor has the CDR3 CASSSRGNTEAFF. The sequence in DNA is TGTGCCAGTAGTTCCAGGGGGAACACTGAAGCTTTCTTT. The chain employs TRBV19 and TRBJ1-1, with a weak D call of TRBD1 (6 bases match). V gives up 5 bases and J gives up 1 base, and the segment between their germline ends measures 8 bases. The CDR3 contains 13 residues, cysteine and phenylalanine counted. Only the CDR3 portion is preserved as DNA: 39 bases, with reading frame beginning at the first base. CDR1 LNHDA and CDR2 SQIVND were looked up in the germline V gene (reference sequence).